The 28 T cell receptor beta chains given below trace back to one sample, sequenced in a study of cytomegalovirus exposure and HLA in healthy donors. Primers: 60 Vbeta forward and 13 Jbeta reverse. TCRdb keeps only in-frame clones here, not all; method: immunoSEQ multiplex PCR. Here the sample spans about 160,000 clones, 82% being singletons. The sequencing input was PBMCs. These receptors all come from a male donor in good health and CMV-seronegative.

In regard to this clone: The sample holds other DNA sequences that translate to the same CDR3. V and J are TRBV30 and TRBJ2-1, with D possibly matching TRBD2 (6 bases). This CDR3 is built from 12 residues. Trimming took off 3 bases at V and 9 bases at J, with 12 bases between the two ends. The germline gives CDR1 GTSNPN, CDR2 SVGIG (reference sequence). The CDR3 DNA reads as TGTGCCTGGAGCGGGAGAGGCGGTGAGCAGTTCTTC. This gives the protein CAWSGRGGEQFF.

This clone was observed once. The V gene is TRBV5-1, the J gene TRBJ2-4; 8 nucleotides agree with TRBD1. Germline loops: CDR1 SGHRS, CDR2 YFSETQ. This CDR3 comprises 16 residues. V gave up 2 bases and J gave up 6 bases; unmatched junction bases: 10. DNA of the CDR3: TGCGCCAGCAGCTTCTCTCCCGGGACAGGTACAAACATTCAGTACTTC. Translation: CASSFSPGTGTNIQYF.

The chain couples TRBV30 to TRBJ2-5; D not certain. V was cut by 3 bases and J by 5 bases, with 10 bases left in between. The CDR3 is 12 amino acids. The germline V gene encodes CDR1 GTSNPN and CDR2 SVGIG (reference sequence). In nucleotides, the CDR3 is TGTGCCTGGAGGGAGTTTGGTGAGACCCAGTACTTC. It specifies CAWREFGETQYF. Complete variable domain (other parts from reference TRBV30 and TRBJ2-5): SQTIHQWPATLVQPVGSPLSLECTVEGTSNPNLYWYRQAAGRGLQLLFYSVGIGQISSEVPQNLSASRPQDRQFILSSKKLLLSDSGFYLCAWREFGETQYFGPGTRLLVL.

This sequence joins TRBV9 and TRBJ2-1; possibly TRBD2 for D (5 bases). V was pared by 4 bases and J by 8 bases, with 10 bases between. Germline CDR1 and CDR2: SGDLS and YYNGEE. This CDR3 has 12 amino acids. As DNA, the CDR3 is TGTGCCAGCAGCCCCCGGGAAGATGAGCAGTTCTTC. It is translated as CASSPREDEQFF.

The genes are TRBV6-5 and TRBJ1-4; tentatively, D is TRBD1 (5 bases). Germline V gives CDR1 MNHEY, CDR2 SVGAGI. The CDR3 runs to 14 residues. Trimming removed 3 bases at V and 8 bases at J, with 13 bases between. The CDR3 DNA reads TGTGCCAGCAGTTATGGACAACAAGGGGAAAAACTGTTTTTT. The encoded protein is CASSYGQQGEKLFF.

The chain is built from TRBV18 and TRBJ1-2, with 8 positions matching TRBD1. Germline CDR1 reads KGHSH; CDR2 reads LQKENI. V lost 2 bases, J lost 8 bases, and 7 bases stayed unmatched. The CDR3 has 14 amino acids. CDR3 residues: CASSPETGVGGYTF. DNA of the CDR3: TGTGCCAGCTCACCAGAGACAGGGGTGGGAGGCTACACCTTC.

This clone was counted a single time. CDR3 amino acids: CASTFLGQGAESYGYTF. CDR3 DNA: TGTGCCAGTACTTTTCTGGGACAGGGGGCTGAGAGCTATGGCTACACCTTC. The V gene is TRBV19, the J gene TRBJ1-2, with 12 bases lining up with TRBD1. The CDR3 sequence is 17 residues long. Trimming removed 7 bases from V and 4 bases from J; junction bases left unmatched: 13. The germline V gene encodes CDR1 LNHDA and CDR2 SQIVND (reference sequence). Together with reference TRBV19 and TRBJ1-2, the CDR3 gives the full variable domain: DGGITQSPKYLFRKEGQNVTLSCEQNLNHDAMYWYRQDPGQGLRLIYYSQIVNDFQKGDIAEGYSVSREKKESFPLTVTSAQKNPTAFYLCASTFLGQGAESYGYTFGSGTRLTVV.

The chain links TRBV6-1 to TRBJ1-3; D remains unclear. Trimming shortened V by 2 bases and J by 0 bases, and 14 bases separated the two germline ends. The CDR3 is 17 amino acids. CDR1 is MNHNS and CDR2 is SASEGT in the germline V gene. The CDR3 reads CASSETLARSSGNTIYF. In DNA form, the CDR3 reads TGTGCCAGCAGTGAAACACTAGCACGATCCTCTGGAAACACCATATATTTT.

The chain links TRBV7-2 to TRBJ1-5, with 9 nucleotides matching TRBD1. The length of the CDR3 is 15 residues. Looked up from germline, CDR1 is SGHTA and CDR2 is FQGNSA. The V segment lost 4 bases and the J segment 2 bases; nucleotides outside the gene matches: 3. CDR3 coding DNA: TGTGCCAGCAGCTGGGGACAGGGCGGCAATCAGCCCCAGCATTTT. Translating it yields CASSWGQGGNQPQHF.

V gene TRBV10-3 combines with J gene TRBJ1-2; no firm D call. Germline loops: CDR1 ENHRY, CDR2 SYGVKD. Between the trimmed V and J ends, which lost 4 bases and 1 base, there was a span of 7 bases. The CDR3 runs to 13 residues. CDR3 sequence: CAISVVGNYGYTF. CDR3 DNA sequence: TGTGCCATCAGTGTAGTTGGTAACTATGGCTACACCTTC.

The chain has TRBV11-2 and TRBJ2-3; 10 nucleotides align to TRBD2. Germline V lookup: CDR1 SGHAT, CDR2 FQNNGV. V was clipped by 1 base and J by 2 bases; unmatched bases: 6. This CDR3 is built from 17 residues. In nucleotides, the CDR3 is TGTGCCAGCAGCTTAGTCCTAGCGGGGGAAATCACAGATACGCAGTATTTT. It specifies CASSLVLAGEITDTQYF. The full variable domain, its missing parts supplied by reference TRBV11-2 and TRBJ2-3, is EAGVAQSPRYKIIEKRQSVAFWCNPISGHATLYWYQQILGQGPKLLIQFQNNGVVDDSQLPKDRFSAERLKGVDSTLKIQPAKLEDSAVYLCASSLVLAGEITDTQYFGPGTRLTVL.

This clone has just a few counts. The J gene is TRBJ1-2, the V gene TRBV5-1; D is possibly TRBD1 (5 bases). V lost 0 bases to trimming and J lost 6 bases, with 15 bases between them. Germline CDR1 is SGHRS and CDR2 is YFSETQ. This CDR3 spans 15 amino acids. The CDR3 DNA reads TGCGCCAGCAGCTTGGAAGCTCGGACATCCCATGGCTACACCTTC. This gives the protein CASSLEARTSHGYTF.

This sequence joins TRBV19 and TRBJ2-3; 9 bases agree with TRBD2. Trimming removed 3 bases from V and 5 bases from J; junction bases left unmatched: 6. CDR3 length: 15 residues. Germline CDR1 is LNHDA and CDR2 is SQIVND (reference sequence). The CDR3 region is CASSISGSIRDTQYF. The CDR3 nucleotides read TGTGCCAGTAGTATTAGCGGGAGTATACGAGATACGCAGTATTTT.

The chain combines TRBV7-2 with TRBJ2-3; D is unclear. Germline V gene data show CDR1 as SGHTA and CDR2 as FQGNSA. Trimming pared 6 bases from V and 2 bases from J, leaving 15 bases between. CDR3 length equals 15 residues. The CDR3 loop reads CASSYDITLTDTQYF. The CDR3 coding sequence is TGTGCCAGCAGTTACGACATAACCCTCACAGATACGCAGTATTTT. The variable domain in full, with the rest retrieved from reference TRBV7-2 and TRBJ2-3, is GAGVSQSPSNKVTEKGKDVELRCDPISGHTALYWYRQSLGQGLEFLIYFQGNSAPDKSGLPSDRFSAERTGGSVSTLTIQRTQQEDSAVYLCASSYDITLTDTQYFGPGTRLTVL.

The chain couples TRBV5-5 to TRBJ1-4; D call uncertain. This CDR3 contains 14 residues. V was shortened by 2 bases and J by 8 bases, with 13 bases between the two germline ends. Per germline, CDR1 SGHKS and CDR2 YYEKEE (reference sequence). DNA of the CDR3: TGTGCCAGCAGCTTTGGCGGCCCCGGAGAAAAACTGTTTTTT. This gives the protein CASSFGGPGEKLFF.

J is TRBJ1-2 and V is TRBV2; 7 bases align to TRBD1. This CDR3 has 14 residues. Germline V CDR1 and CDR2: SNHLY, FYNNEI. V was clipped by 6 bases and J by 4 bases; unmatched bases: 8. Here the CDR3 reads CASRTQGLGYGYTF. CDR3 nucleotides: TGTGCCAGCAGAACACAGGGGTTGGGCTATGGCTACACCTTC.

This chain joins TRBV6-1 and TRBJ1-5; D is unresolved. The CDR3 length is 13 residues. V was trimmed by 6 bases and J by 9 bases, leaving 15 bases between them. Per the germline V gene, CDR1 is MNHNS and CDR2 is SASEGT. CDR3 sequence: CASRVGPTGPQHF. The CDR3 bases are TGTGCCAGCAGAGTTGGGCCTACTGGGCCCCAGCATTTT.

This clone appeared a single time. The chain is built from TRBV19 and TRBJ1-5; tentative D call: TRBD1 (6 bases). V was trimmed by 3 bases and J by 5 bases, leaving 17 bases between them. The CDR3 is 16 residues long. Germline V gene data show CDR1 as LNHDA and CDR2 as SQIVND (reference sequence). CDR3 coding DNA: TGTGCCAGTAGTATTTGGAGGACAGAGATGTATCAGCCCCAGCATTTT. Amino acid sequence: CASSIWRTEMYQPQHF.

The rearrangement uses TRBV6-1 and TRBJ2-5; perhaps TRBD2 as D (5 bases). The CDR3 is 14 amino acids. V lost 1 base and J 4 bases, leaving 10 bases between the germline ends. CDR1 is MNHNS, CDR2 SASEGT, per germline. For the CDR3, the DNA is TGTGCCAGCAGTGAAGTACGAGGGAGAGAGACCCAGTACTTC. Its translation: CASSEVRGRETQYF.

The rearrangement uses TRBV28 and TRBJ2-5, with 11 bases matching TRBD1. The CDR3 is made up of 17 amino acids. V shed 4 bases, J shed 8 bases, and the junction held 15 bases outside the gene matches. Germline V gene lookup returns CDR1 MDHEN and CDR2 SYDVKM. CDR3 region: CASSSGGDRGSPGTQYF. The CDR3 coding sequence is TGTGCCAGCAGTTCAGGGGGGGACAGGGGGAGCCCCGGTACCCAGTACTTC.

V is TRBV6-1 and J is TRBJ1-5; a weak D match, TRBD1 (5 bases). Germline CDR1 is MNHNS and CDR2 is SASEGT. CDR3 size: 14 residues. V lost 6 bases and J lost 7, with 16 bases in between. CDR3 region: CASRAFGGGQPQHF. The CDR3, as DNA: TGTGCCAGCAGGGCCTTTGGGGGGGGACAGCCCCAGCATTTT.

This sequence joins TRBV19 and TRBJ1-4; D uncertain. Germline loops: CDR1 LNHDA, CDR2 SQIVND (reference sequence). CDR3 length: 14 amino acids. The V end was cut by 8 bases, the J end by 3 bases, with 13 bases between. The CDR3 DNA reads TGTGCCAGTGCAAGGGAGGTGGCTAATGAAAAACTGTTTTTT. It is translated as CASAREVANEKLFF. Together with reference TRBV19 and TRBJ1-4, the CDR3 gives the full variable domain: DGGITQSPKYLFRKEGQNVTLSCEQNLNHDAMYWYRQDPGQGLRLIYYSQIVNDFQKGDIAEGYSVSREKKESFPLTVTSAQKNPTAFYLCASAREVANEKLFFGSGTQLSVL.

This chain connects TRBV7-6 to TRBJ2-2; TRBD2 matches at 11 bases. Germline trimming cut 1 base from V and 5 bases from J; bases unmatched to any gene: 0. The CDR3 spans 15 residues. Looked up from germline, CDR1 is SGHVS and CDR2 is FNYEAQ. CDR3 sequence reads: CASSLGTSGTGELFF. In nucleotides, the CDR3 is TGTGCCAGCAGCTTAGGGACTAGCGGGACCGGGGAGCTGTTTTTT.

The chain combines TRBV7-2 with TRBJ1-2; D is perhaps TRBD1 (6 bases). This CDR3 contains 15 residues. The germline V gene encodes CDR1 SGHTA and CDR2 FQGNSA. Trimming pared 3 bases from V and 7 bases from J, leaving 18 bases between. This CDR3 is CASSFALQGRRGYTF. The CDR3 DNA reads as TGTGCCAGCAGCTTCGCTCTTCAGGGGCGGCGTGGCTACACCTTC.

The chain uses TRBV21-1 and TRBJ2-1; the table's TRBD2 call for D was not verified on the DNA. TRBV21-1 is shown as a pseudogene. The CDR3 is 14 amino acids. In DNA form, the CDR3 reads TGTGCCAGCTCAAGGGGGACTATCGACAATGAGCAGTTCTTC. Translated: CASSRGTIDNEQFF.

In DNA form, the CDR3 reads TGTGCCAGCAGAGTTAGCGGGAGGCATTACGAGCAGTACTTC. It specifies CASRVSGRHYEQYF. J is TRBJ2-7 and V is TRBV21-1; the DNA was not compared with TRBD2, the D call given in the table. TRBV21-1 is annotated as a pseudogene. The CDR3 consists of 14 residues.

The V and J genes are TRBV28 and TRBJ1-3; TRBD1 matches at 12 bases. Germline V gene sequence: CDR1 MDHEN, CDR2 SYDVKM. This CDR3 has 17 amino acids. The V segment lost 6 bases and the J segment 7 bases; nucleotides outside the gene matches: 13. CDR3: CASSSSLGQGAVNTIYF. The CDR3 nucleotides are TGTGCCAGCAGCTCCTCCTTGGGACAGGGGGCTGTGAACACCATATATTTT.

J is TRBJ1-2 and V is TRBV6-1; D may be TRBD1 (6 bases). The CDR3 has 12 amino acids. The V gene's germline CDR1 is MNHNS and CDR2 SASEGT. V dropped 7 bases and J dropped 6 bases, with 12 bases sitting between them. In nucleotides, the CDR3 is TGTGCCAGCAACCTTGACAGGAATGGCTACACCTTC. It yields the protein CASNLDRNGYTF.